Here is one T cell receptor (beta chain) with its context. The germline V and J ends were trimmed by 1 base and 3 bases, with 13 bases remaining between them. The CDR3 has 15 amino acids. Germline CDR1 reads SGHAT; CDR2 reads FQNNGV. These data belong to a study of blood T cell repertoires in COVID-19. TCRdb's table, derived via immunoSEQ multiplex PCR, lists solely in-frame clones and lacks some. In the table there are about 280,000 clones, roughly 89% of which are singletons. Those who participated ranged in age from roughly 18 to 89 years and resided in approximately 26 US areas. This TCR was recovered from a woman aged 18 to 35 with acute COVID-19. Material for sequencing was PBMCs or T cells enriched from blood (not recorded which). This rearrangement joins TRBV11-2 to TRBJ2-7; tentatively, D is TRBD1 (5 bases). CDR3 in DNA: TGTGCCAGCAGCTTAGCTGCAGGGCCTAACTACGAGCAGTACTTC. It codes for CASSLAAGPNYEQYF.